This T cell receptor beta chain was recovered during a study of shared clonotypes between healthy human individuals. The CDR3 has 14 residues. Trimming at V came to 3 bases and at J to 5 bases, leaving 5 bases not matched to a gene. CDR1 LNHDA and CDR2 SQIVND come from the germline V gene (reference sequence). Deep was the level used in running the assay. Every immunoSEQ plate was one replicate of a subset's evenly spread DNA. In the sorted-subset replicate PCRs, roughly 210 ng DNA, roughly 29,000 T cell genomes, was used. TCRdb's table, derived via immunoSEQ multiplex PCR, lists solely in-frame clones and lacks some. The sample lists about 2.3 million clones, roughly 93% seen once, with under 0.45% in the top ten. The donors, all of them Caucasian adults, lived in Nashville, Tennessee.

The chain combines TRBV19 with TRBJ2-7, with TRBD2 matching 9 bases. Sequencing input: naive CD4+ T cells from PBMCs. The sample's subset: CD45RA+ positively selected. This sequence was found in a young man in good health. Some clones in this sample may be carry-over from other donors' samples. The CDR3 region has the DNA TGTGCCAGTAGTATGGTCGCGGGAGGGAACGAGCAGTACTTC. It is translated as CASSMVAGGNEQYF.